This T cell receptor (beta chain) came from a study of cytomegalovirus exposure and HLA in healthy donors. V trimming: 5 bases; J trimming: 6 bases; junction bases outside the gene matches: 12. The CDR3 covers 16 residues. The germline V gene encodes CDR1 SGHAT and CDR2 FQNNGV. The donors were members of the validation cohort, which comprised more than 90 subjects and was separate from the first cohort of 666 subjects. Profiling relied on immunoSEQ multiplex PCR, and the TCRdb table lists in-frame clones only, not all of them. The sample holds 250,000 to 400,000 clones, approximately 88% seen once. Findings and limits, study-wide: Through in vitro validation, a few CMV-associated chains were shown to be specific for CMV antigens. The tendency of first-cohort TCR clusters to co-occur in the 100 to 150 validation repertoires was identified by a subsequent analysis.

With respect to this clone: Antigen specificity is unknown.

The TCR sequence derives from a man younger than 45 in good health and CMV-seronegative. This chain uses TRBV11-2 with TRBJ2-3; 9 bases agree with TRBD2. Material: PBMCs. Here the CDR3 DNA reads TGTGCCAGCAGCGGCCGGGATAGCGGGGGAAGGGATACGCAGTATTTT. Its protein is CASSGRDSGGRDTQYF. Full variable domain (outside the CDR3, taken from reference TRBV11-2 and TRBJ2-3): EAGVAQSPRYKIIEKRQSVAFWCNPISGHATLYWYQQILGQGPKLLIQFQNNGVVDDSQLPKDRFSAERLKGVDSTLKIQPAKLEDSAVYLCASSGRDSGGRDTQYFGPGTRLTVL.